This TCR beta chain came from a study of blood T cells in healthy people across ages. The V gene lost 1 base and the J gene lost 4 bases, with 10 bases spanning the gap. Germline V gene lookup returns CDR1 SGHVS and CDR2 FQNEAQ. The CDR3 spans 15 residues. Study-level findings and limits: Estimated diversity, derived from one million T cells, was regarded as an underestimate.

Concerning this clonotype: The antigen remains undetermined.

The authors isolated at least 6 million PBMCs per sample. With a J-beta primer mix and a sample-barcoded 5' primer, a second PCR ran roughly 7 to 11 cycles. Using its own MiXCR run on the 5' RACE reads, TCRdb lists one record per CDR3 protein. The sample includes roughly 1.9 million distinct CDR3 sequences, roughly two fifths of them seen just once. The chain employs TRBV7-8 and TRBJ1-4; D may be TRBD1 (5 bases). The clonotype was recovered from a human donor in good health. The specimen was blood. The CDR3 bases are TGTGCCAGCAGCTTAGGCCGACAGAATAATGAAAAACTGTTTTTT. Protein product: CASSLGRQNNEKLFF. Variable domain in full (rest from reference TRBV7-8 and TRBJ1-4): GAGVSQSPRYKVAKRGQDVALRCDPISGHVSLFWYQQALGQGPEFLTYFQNEAQLDKSGLPSDRFFAERPEGSVSTLKIQRTQQEDSAVYLCASSLGRQNNEKLFFGSGTQLSVL.